The 27 T cell receptor beta chains reported below all come from one sample, sequenced in a study of cytomegalovirus exposure and HLA in healthy donors. 13 Jbeta primers and 60 Vbeta primers were used for the PCR. The protocol was immunoSEQ multiplex PCR, while the TCRdb copy is restricted to in-frame clones and leaves out a portion. This sample has roughly 110,000 clones, with over 60% found just once. The sample comprised PBMCs. The source is a woman under 30 in good health and CMV-seropositive.

The chain uses TRBV9 and TRBJ2-1; no clear D gene. The CDR3 extends over 15 amino acids. Deletions cut 0 bases from V and 2 bases from J, with 9 bases between. CDR1 is SGDLS, CDR2 YYNGEE, per germline. CDR3 amino acids: CASSVVGYPYNEQFF. DNA of the CDR3: TGTGCCAGCAGCGTAGTCGGGTACCCCTACAATGAGCAGTTCTTC.

This chain links TRBV11-2 with TRBJ2-4; D remains unclear. Germline CDR1 SGHAT, CDR2 FQNNGV. Trimming shortened V by 3 bases and J by 2 bases, and 2 bases separated the two germline ends. CDR3 length: 12 residues. CDR3 DNA sequence: TGTGCCAGCAGCTTCTCCAAAAACATTCAGTACTTC. Amino acid sequence: CASSFSKNIQYF.

This chain joins TRBV28 and TRBJ2-7; 8 bases align to TRBD1. CDR3 length: 12 amino acids. The germline V gene encodes CDR1 MDHEN and CDR2 SYDVKM. J gave up 4 bases and V 6 bases, and 2 bases lay outside the gene matches. The CDR3: CASRTGGYEQYF. The CDR3 DNA reads TGTGCCAGCAGAACAGGGGGTTACGAGCAGTACTTC.

The V gene is TRBV19, the J gene TRBJ2-5, with D perhaps TRBD1 (6 bases). Trimming took off 3 bases at V and 10 bases at J, with 15 bases between the two ends. Germline V gene sequence: CDR1 LNHDA, CDR2 SQIVND (reference sequence). This CDR3 comprises 13 residues. The CDR3 region is CASSMGAPVSQYF. CDR3 nucleotide sequence: TGTGCCAGTAGTATGGGGGCGCCGGTGAGCCAGTACTTC.

The chain couples TRBV6-1 to TRBJ1-2; tentatively, D is TRBD1 (5 bases). Germline assignment: CDR1 MNHNS and CDR2 SASEGT. V lost 11 bases, J lost 7 bases, and 20 bases lay in between. The CDR3 covers 13 residues. The CDR3 region has the DNA TGTGCCGGCGCCCCCCGGGACGGGAGTGGCTACACCTTC. This encodes CAGAPRDGSGYTF.

The sample holds a few counts of this clone. The gene calls are TRBV25-1 and TRBJ2-1; tentative D call: TRBD1 (6 bases). The ends were cut back, 6 bases at V and 0 bases at J, with 15 bases in the middle. Germline loops: CDR1 MGHDK, CDR2 SYGVNS. The CDR3 contains 16 residues. CDR3 DNA: TGTGCCAGCAGGGAGTCAGGGGTTGGCTCCTACAATGAGCAGTTCTTC. Translated: CASRESGVGSYNEQFF.

This clone was seen only a few times. The V gene is TRBV9, the J gene TRBJ2-4; D is perhaps TRBD1 (5 bases). The last part of the DNA fits TRBJ2-1 better; the J call may be wrong. Germline CDR1 SGDLS, CDR2 YYNGEE. The CDR3 loop spans 17 amino acids. The CDR3 is CASSAFDSPLAKSIQFF. For the CDR3, the DNA is TGTGCCAGCAGCGCTTTCGACAGTCCCTTAGCCAAAAGCATTCAGTTCTTC.

The gene calls are TRBV9 and TRBJ1-1, with D tentatively TRBD1 (5 bases). V dropped 4 bases and J dropped 7 bases, with 17 bases sitting between them. In germline, CDR1 is SGDLS, CDR2 YYNGEE. The CDR3 totals 14 residues. The CDR3 sequence: CASSPHGGSYEAFF. The CDR3 nucleotides are TGTGCCAGCAGCCCCCATGGGGGGTCCTATGAAGCTTTCTTT.

V gene TRBV28 combines with J gene TRBJ2-7; perhaps TRBD2 as D (6 bases). The V end was cut by 11 bases, the J end by 5 bases, with 13 bases between. This CDR3 comprises 11 residues. The V gene's germline CDR1 is MDHEN and CDR2 SYDVKM. The CDR3: CAGGTEDEQYF. The CDR3 nucleotides read TGTGCCGGGGGGACCGAAGACGAGCAGTACTTC.

The chain employs TRBV7-9 and TRBJ2-3; TRBD1 agrees at 10 bases. The V segment lost 6 bases and the J segment 9 bases; nucleotides outside the gene matches: 3. CDR1 is SEHNR and CDR2 is FQNEAQ in the germline V gene (reference sequence). The length of the CDR3 is 12 residues. The CDR3 DNA follows: TGTGCCAGCAGGGAGGACAGGGGGACGCAGTATTTT. This gives the protein CASREDRGTQYF.

The chain carries TRBV6-1 and TRBJ1-2, with 8 bases lining up with TRBD1. This CDR3 region has 16 residues. V shed 0 bases, J shed 4 bases, and the junction held 7 bases outside the gene matches. Germline values: CDR1 MNHNS, CDR2 SASEGT. The CDR3 bases are TGTGCCAGCAGTGAAGCGACAGGGGTTTCGGGCTATGGCTACACCTTC. This gives the protein CASSEATGVSGYGYTF.

The gene calls are TRBV2 and TRBJ1-4; D remains ambiguous. Germline V gives CDR1 SNHLY, CDR2 FYNNEI. The CDR3 contains 15 residues. V was cut by 3 bases and J by 8 bases, with 16 bases left in between. DNA for the CDR3: TGTGCCAGCAGTGAGAGGTCAGCCTATGGAGAAAAACTGTTTTTT. This gives the protein CASSERSAYGEKLFF.

The chain links TRBV10-1 to TRBJ1-4; D gene unclear. The V gene lost 0 bases and the J gene lost 6 bases, with 5 bases spanning the gap. Germline V gene data show CDR1 as WNHNN and CDR2 as SYGVQD (reference sequence). This CDR3 is built from 13 residues. DNA of the CDR3: TGCGCCAGCAGTGAGTCGCGGGATGAAAAACTGTTTTTT. Translated, it gives CASSESRDEKLFF.

This rearrangement joins TRBV19 to TRBJ2-5, with D possibly TRBD2 on 5 matching bases. The CDR3 loop spans 12 amino acids. V was clipped by 3 bases and J by 6 bases, with 8 bases between them. Germline CDR1 and CDR2: LNHDA and SQIVND (reference sequence). The CDR3 DNA follows: TGTGCCAGTAGTATGGACTGGAAGACCCAGTACTTC. This sequence encodes CASSMDWKTQYF.

Notes on this clone: Here the CDR3 omits its conserved ending phenylalanine or tryptophan, so a read error is the likely source. V usage is TRBV30 and J usage is TRBJ1-1; tentatively, D is TRBD1 (5 bases). CDR1 is GTSNPN and CDR2 is SVGIG in the germline V gene (reference sequence). This CDR3 region has 16 residues. CDR3 loop: CDWRRRGTLRNTEAFL. The DNA of the CDR3 is TGTGACTGGAGGCGTAGGGGAACACTAAGGAACACTGAAGCTTTCTTG.

This chain uses TRBV7-9 with TRBJ1-1; 10 bases are a match to TRBD1. Unmatched junction bases numbered 6, after V lost 0 bases and J lost 2 bases. The germline V gene has CDR1 SEHNR and CDR2 FQNEAQ (reference sequence). CDR3 length: 17 residues. CDR3: CASSLAKGTGENTEAFF. CDR3 coding DNA: TGTGCCAGCAGCTTAGCGAAGGGGACAGGGGAAAACACTGAAGCTTTCTTT.

The chain is built from TRBV28 and TRBJ1-2, with TRBD1 identical over 7 bases. The CDR3 covers 14 residues. The germline V gene has CDR1 MDHEN and CDR2 SYDVKM. V dropped 5 bases and J dropped 0; count of bases not matched to a gene: 3. CDR3 nucleotide sequence: TGTGCCAGCAGTCGACAGGGAACTAACTATGGCTACACCTTC. This codes for CASSRQGTNYGYTF.

The chain combines TRBV28 with TRBJ1-3; 9 bases are shared with TRBD1. The CDR3 sequence is 15 residues long. Germline assignment: CDR1 MDHEN and CDR2 SYDVKM. The V segment lost 5 bases and the J segment 2 bases; nucleotides outside the gene matches: 4. CDR3 nucleotides: TGTGCCAGCAGTCATACAGGGGGCGCTGGAAACACCATATATTTT. Translation gives CASSHTGGAGNTIYF.

This chain uses TRBV5-4 with TRBJ1-1; 7 nucleotides match TRBD1. The germline gives CDR1 SGHNT, CDR2 YYREEE (reference sequence). The J segment lost 0 bases and the V segment lost 1 base, leaving 3 bases of the junction unmatched. The CDR3 runs 15 residues. The CDR3 is CASSLQGQMNTEAFF. The DNA for the CDR3 is TGTGCCAGCAGCTTGCAGGGACAGATGAACACTGAAGCTTTCTTT.

This clone was observed a handful of times. The rearrangement joins TRBV5-1 to TRBJ2-3; the match to TRBD2 covers 10 bases. This CDR3 is 16 amino acids long. V was pared by 4 bases and J by 2 bases, with 7 bases of the junction left unmatched. Looked up from germline, CDR1 is SGHRS and CDR2 is YFSETQ. CDR3 coding DNA: TGCGCCAGCAGCATCGGACTAGCGGATCCCACAGATACGCAGTATTTT. Amino acids: CASSIGLADPTDTQYF. Looking up the rest from reference TRBV5-1 and TRBJ2-3 gives the full variable domain: KAGVTQTPRYLIKTRGQQVTLSCSPISGHRSVSWYQQTPGQGLQFLFEYFSETQRNKGNFPGRFSGRQFSNSRSEMNVSTLELGDSALYLCASSIGLADPTDTQYFGPGTRLTVL.

CDR3 nucleotide sequence: TGTGCCAGTAGTGGAAGACAGGGGCAAACCGGGGAGCTGTTTTTT. Its protein is CASSGRQGQTGELFF. V gene TRBV19 combines with J gene TRBJ2-2, with TRBD1 identical over 8 bases. Trimming took 5 bases from V and 5 from J; bases not matched to a gene: 7. Germline lookup yields CDR1 LNHDA and CDR2 SQIVND (reference sequence). The CDR3 is 15 residues long.

The CDR3 spells CASGRGRVETQYF. The CDR3 DNA reads as TGTGCCAGCGGCAGGGGGCGAGTTGAGACCCAGTACTTC. The chain carries TRBV28 and TRBJ2-5; 8 positions agree with TRBD1. The CDR3 is made up of 13 amino acids. V lost 8 bases and J lost 5; bases outside the gene matches: 7. Germline lookup yields CDR1 MDHEN and CDR2 SYDVKM.

This chain connects TRBV6-5 to TRBJ1-3; D may be TRBD1 (5 bases). The ends were cut back, 5 bases at V and 3 bases at J, with 11 bases in the middle. Looked up from germline, CDR1 is MNHEY and CDR2 is SVGAGI. There are 14 residues in the CDR3. CDR3 nucleotide sequence: TGTGCCAGCAGTCCAGGGTTTATTGGAAACACCATATATTTT. Its translation: CASSPGFIGNTIYF.

The table lists this clone with a few counts. Germline and junction disagree at one end, which may indicate a read error. The rearrangement uses TRBV7-7 and TRBJ2-1, with D perhaps TRBD2 (5 bases). From germline, CDR1 is SSHAT and CDR2 FNYEAQ (reference sequence). The CDR3 length is 17 residues. The CDR3: CASSRTSSSSSYNEQFF. CDR3 DNA: TGTGCTAGCAGCCGTACCTCTAGCAGCAGCTCCTACAATGAGCAGTTCTTC.

The rearrangement links TRBV6-4 to TRBJ2-5; D not certain. Per the germline V gene, CDR1 is MRHNA and CDR2 is SNTAGT. This CDR3 is 13 amino acids long. V was cut by 3 bases and J by 5 bases, with 10 bases left in between. As DNA, the CDR3 is TGTGCCAGCAGTGAGAACTCATTCGAGACCCAGTACTTC. This sequence encodes CASSENSFETQYF.

This clone has only one observation. The V call is TRBV5-1, the J call TRBJ2-1, with TRBD1 matching over 10 bases. V lost 0 bases to trimming and J lost 7 bases; unmatched junction nucleotides: 4. Germline values: CDR1 SGHRS, CDR2 YFSETQ. The CDR3 extends over 15 amino acids. The CDR3 coding sequence is TGCGCCAGCAGCTTGGGGACAGGGGGGGGGAATGAGCAGTTCTTC. Translation: CASSLGTGGGNEQFF.

The V gene is TRBV5-6, the J gene TRBJ2-2; D gene ambiguous. V was shortened by 0 bases and J by 4 bases, with 10 bases between the two germline ends. The germline CDR1 and CDR2 sequences are SGHDT and YYEEEE. The CDR3 has 15 residues. CDR3 bases: TGTGCCAGCAGCTTGGTTCCGGGTTCCACCGGGGAGCTGTTTTTT. Amino acids: CASSLVPGSTGELFF.